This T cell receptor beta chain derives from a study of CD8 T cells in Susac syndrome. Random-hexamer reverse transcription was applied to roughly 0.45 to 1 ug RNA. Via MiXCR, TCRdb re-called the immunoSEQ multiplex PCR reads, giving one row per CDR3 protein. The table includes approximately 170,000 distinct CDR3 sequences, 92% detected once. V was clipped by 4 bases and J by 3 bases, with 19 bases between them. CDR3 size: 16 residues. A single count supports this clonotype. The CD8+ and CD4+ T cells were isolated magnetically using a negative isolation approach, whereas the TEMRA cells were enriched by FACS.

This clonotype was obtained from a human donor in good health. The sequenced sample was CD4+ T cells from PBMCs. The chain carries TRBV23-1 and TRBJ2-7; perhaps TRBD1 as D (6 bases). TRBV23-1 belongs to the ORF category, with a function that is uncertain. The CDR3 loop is CASSLALRTVYYEQYF. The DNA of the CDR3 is TGCGCCAGCAGTCTTGCCCTCAGGACAGTGTACTACGAGCAGTACTTC.